These 28 T cell receptor beta chains originate from one sample sequenced in a study of T cells after yellow fever vaccination. TCRdb processed the 5' RACE reads anew with MiXCR; each CDR3 protein has one entry. The sample comprises approximately 550,000 distinct CDR3 sequences, about a fifth of which are singletons, and roughly an eighth rests with the top ten. The sample in question was PBMCs, obtained 15 days after the yellow fever booster vaccination. The receptors were gathered from a man aged 30 to 45 who received the YFV17D yellow fever vaccine.

The rearrangement links TRBV7-2 to TRBJ2-3; no clear D. Trimming removed 2 bases at V and 4 bases at J, with 10 bases between. The CDR3 covers 14 residues. Germline-derived CDR1 and CDR2 are SGHTA and FQGNSA. The CDR3 DNA follows: TGTGCCAGCAGCTTATTCCGGATCCCAGATACGCAGTATTTT. It specifies CASSLFRIPDTQYF.

The rearrangement links TRBV5-1 to TRBJ1-1, with D uncertain. V was cut by 1 base and J by 4 bases, with 8 bases left in between. The CDR3 is made up of 13 amino acids. Germline assignment: CDR1 SGHRS and CDR2 YFSETQ. The CDR3 sequence: CASSLTDLTEAFF. DNA of the CDR3: TGCGCCAGCAGCTTGACGGACCTCACTGAAGCTTTCTTT.

This clonotype has only a few counts. The chain recombines TRBV6-5 with TRBJ1-6; 7 bases agree with TRBD1. The CDR3 runs to 13 residues. Trimming cost V 8 bases and J 7 bases; bases outside gene matches: 5. The germline V gene has CDR1 MNHEY and CDR2 SVGAGI. Written as DNA, the CDR3 is TGTGCCAGCGCGCAGACAGGGAATTCACCCCTCCACTTT. Its protein is CASAQTGNSPLHF.

The table lists this clonotype with a few counts. The chain carries TRBV18 and TRBJ2-2, with unresolved D. Trimming took off 3 bases at V and 5 bases at J, with 4 bases between the two ends. CDR3 size: 12 residues. Germline CDR1 is KGHSH and CDR2 is LQKENI. The CDR3 nucleotides are TGTGCCAGCTCACCTAAGACCGGGGAGCTGTTTTTT. This sequence encodes CASSPKTGELFF.

The chain has TRBV9 and TRBJ2-3, with 8 bases that match TRBD1. The CDR3 runs to 17 residues. Looked up from germline, CDR1 is SGDLS and CDR2 is YYNGEE. After removal of 2 bases from V and 6 bases from J, the junction contained 14 bases not matched to a gene. The CDR3 region has the DNA TGTGCCAGCAGCGTCGCCGCCGGGACAGGAGGGACCGATACGCAGTATTTT. Protein sequence: CASSVAAGTGGTDTQYF.

This clonotype was counted between two and nine times. The rearrangement joins TRBV5-1 to TRBJ2-1, with 7 bases aligning to TRBD2. Germline V gives CDR1 SGHRS, CDR2 YFSETQ. After removal of 3 bases from V and 9 bases from J, the junction contained 6 bases not matched to a gene. The CDR3 sequence is 13 residues long. The CDR3 protein is CASSSGGLGEQFF. The CDR3, as DNA: TGCGCCAGCAGCTCGGGGGGTCTAGGTGAGCAGTTCTTC.

This clonotype turned up a few times. CDR3 bases: TGCGCCAGCAGCTCTGACTATTCCTACGAGCAGTACTTC. Its protein product is CASSSDYSYEQYF. The chain combines TRBV5-1 with TRBJ2-7; tentative D call: TRBD2 (5 bases). Germline V gene sequence: CDR1 SGHRS, CDR2 YFSETQ. Trimming shortened V by 3 bases and J by 1 base, and 8 bases separated the two germline ends. The CDR3 totals 13 residues.

This chain connects TRBV6-5 to TRBJ2-7; 8 nucleotides line up with TRBD2. This CDR3 spans 14 amino acids. V gave up 2 bases and J gave up 4 bases; unmatched junction bases: 4. CDR1 and CDR2 from the germline V gene are MNHEY and SVGAGI. The CDR3, as DNA: TGTGCCAGCAGTTACCGGGAGGGTGGATACGAGCAGTACTTC. Translated, it gives CASSYREGGYEQYF.

This clonotype came up once. The chain carries TRBV29-1 and TRBJ2-3; 7 bases fit TRBD2. Trimming cost V 4 bases and J 2 bases; bases outside gene matches: 12. This CDR3 has 16 amino acids. Germline values: CDR1 SQVTM, CDR2 ANQGSEA. CDR3 region: CSVGGGGRDLTDTQYF. The CDR3 bases are TGCAGCGTTGGTGGGGGTGGGAGGGACCTCACAGATACGCAGTATTTT.

This clonotype was seen only a few times. J is TRBJ2-2 and V is TRBV6-5, with a possible D match to TRBD1 (6 bases). This CDR3 has 16 residues. Trimming left V 4 bases short and J 2 bases short, with 14 bases between. CDR1 MNHEY and CDR2 SVGAGI come from the germline V gene. CDR3 in DNA: TGTGCCAGCAGTTCCGTCCACAGGGCCAACACCGGGGAGCTGTTTTTT. Residues: CASSSVHRANTGELFF.

The table lists this clonotype with a few counts. This chain uses TRBV27 with TRBJ2-5; 9 positions match TRBD1. The CDR3 totals 14 residues. CDR1 is MNHEY and CDR2 is SMNVEV in the germline V gene (reference sequence). The J segment lost 4 bases and the V segment lost 2 bases, leaving 2 bases of the junction unmatched. CDR3 residues: CASSLNRGRETQYF. In nucleotides, the CDR3 is TGTGCCAGCAGTTTAAACAGGGGGCGAGAGACCCAGTACTTC.

This clonotype was seen only a few times. V and J are TRBV7-2 and TRBJ2-4, with TRBD1 identical over 8 bases. V lost 5 bases, J lost 0 bases, and 6 bases stayed unmatched. CDR3 size: 16 residues. Germline lookup yields CDR1 SGHTA and CDR2 FQGNSA. For the CDR3, the DNA is TGTGCCAGCAGCAAGGACAGGGCTCTAGCCAAAAACATTCAGTACTTC. This sequence encodes CASSKDRALAKNIQYF.

This clonotype was observed a few times. For the CDR3, the DNA is TGTGCCAGCAGATATACTTGGGACACACACGCAGATACGCAGTATTTT. It translates to CASRYTWDTHADTQYF. The gene calls are TRBV27 and TRBJ2-3; the D gene is possibly TRBD1 (6 bases). The V gene lost 6 bases and the J gene lost 4 bases, with 20 bases spanning the gap. CDR3 length: 16 amino acids. Germline V CDR1 and CDR2: MNHEY, SMNVEV (reference sequence).

The chain recombines TRBV12-3 or TRBV12-4 with TRBJ2-1; a possible D gene is TRBD2 (5 bases). Deletions cut 7 bases from V and 2 bases from J, with 12 bases between. CDR3 length: 14 amino acids. CDR3 DNA sequence: TGTGCCAGCAACCTTGGGAGAACCTACAATGAGCAGTTCTTC. Amino acids: CASNLGRTYNEQFF.

This clonotype was seen at least ten times. The CDR3 spells CATSSRGSTEAFF. The CDR3 region has the DNA TGTGCCACCAGCTCCCGGGGGAGCACTGAAGCTTTCTTT. This chain links TRBV15 with TRBJ1-1, with D tentatively TRBD1 (5 bases). Trimming cost V 5 bases and J 4 bases, with 11 bases left between them. Looked up from germline, CDR1 is LNHNV and CDR2 is YYDKDF (reference sequence). The CDR3 is made up of 13 amino acids.

This clonotype occurred a few times. The V and J genes are TRBV18 and TRBJ1-1; possible D gene TRBD1, 6 bases. In germline, CDR1 is KGHSH, CDR2 LQKENI. The V end lost 6 bases, the J end lost 1 base, and 15 bases lay between the germline ends. The CDR3 is 15 residues long. The CDR3 here is CASSSGVTENTEAFF. The CDR3 bases are TGTGCCAGCTCGTCAGGGGTTACCGAGAACACTGAAGCTTTCTTT.

This clonotype was counted only a few times. The gene calls are TRBV27 and TRBJ2-2; TRBD2 might be the D (6 bases). This CDR3 is 15 amino acids long. Germline CDR1 MNHEY, CDR2 SMNVEV (reference sequence). V was trimmed by 4 bases and J by 1 base, leaving 10 bases between them. The CDR3 here is CASSWDSLNTGELFF. The DNA of the CDR3 is TGTGCCAGCAGTTGGGACTCGCTGAACACCGGGGAGCTGTTTTTT.

The V call is TRBV11-2, the J call TRBJ2-6; D is possibly TRBD2 (5 bases). V lost 5 bases to trimming and J lost 5 bases, with 22 bases between them. This CDR3 has 18 residues. The V gene's germline CDR1 is SGHAT and CDR2 FQNNGV. This CDR3 reads CASSPRVSIRVRANVLTF. The CDR3 DNA reads as TGTGCCAGCAGCCCGAGGGTCAGTATCCGGGTTAGGGCCAACGTCCTGACTTTC. Full variable domain (rest looked up from reference TRBV11-2 and TRBJ2-6): EAGVAQSPRYKIIEKRQSVAFWCNPISGHATLYWYQQILGQGPKLLIQFQNNGVVDDSQLPKDRFSAERLKGVDSTLKIQPAKLEDSAVYLCASSPRVSIRVRANVLTFGAGSRLTVL.

The chain uses TRBV12-3 or TRBV12-4 and TRBJ1-1; D uncertain. V lost 6 bases and J lost 4, with 18 bases in between. The length of the CDR3 is 15 residues. In nucleotides, the CDR3 is TGTGCCAGCAGAGCGGGTTCCCCCGGAGGCACTGAAGCTTTCTTT. Encoded protein: CASRAGSPGGTEAFF.

The chain joins TRBV29-1 to TRBJ2-5; 9 bases align to TRBD1. V dropped 7 bases and J dropped 4; count of bases not matched to a gene: 10. Germline V gene sequence: CDR1 SQVTM, CDR2 ANQGSEA. The CDR3 consists of 14 residues. Written as DNA, the CDR3 is TGCAGCGGGACCGGGACAGGGTCATCAGAGACCCAGTACTTC. Protein: CSGTGTGSSETQYF.

The genes are TRBV5-1 and TRBJ2-6; TRBD1 matches 10 bases. The CDR3 consists of 17 residues. Trimming took 0 bases from V and 2 from J; bases not matched to a gene: 2. Germline V CDR1 and CDR2: SGHRS, YFSETQ. DNA of the CDR3: TGCGCCAGCAGCTTGGGCGGGACAGGGGCTGGGGCCAACGTCCTGACTTTC. This codes for CASSLGGTGAGANVLTF.

This clonotype was counted a few times. The chain joins TRBV5-1 to TRBJ2-7; D not certain. V was trimmed by 7 bases and J by 3 bases, leaving 11 bases between them. Germline V gene data show CDR1 as SGHRS and CDR2 as YFSETQ. The CDR3 runs to 12 residues. The CDR3 nucleotides read TGCGCCAGCGGTGGGGATTTCTACGAGCAGTACTTC. Translation: CASGGDFYEQYF. The variable domain in full, completed from reference TRBV5-1 and TRBJ2-7, reads KAGVTQTPRYLIKTRGQQVTLSCSPISGHRSVSWYQQTPGQGLQFLFEYFSETQRNKGNFPGRFSGRQFSNSRSEMNVSTLELGDSALYLCASGGDFYEQYFGPGTRLTVT.

This clonotype came up a few times. The genes are TRBV6-5 and TRBJ2-3, with D tentatively TRBD2 (5 bases). Germline loops: CDR1 MNHEY, CDR2 SVGAGI. The length of the CDR3 is 17 residues. V lost 0 bases to trimming and J lost 3 bases, with 16 bases between them. The CDR3 sequence is CASSYSPPEVETDTQYF. The CDR3 DNA reads TGTGCCAGCAGTTACTCCCCCCCGGAGGTAGAAACAGATACGCAGTATTTT.

J is TRBJ2-1 and V is TRBV5-1; TRBD2 agrees at 7 bases. The CDR3 consists of 18 residues. V shed 3 bases and J 0 bases; nucleotides not matched to a gene: 12. The germline gives CDR1 SGHRS, CDR2 YFSETQ. The CDR3 sequence: CASSSVSGAYSSYNEQFF. The CDR3, as DNA: TGCGCCAGCAGCTCCGTAAGCGGGGCGTACAGCTCCTACAATGAGCAGTTCTTC.

This clonotype has more than one count but fewer than ten. The CDR3 protein is CASSPGLSVSGANVLTF. Here the CDR3 DNA reads TGTGCCAGCTCACCTGGACTGTCCGTCTCTGGGGCCAACGTCCTGACTTTC. The chain is built from TRBV18 and TRBJ2-6, with a weak D call TRBD2 (5 bases). This CDR3 comprises 17 residues. Germline V gene data show CDR1 as KGHSH and CDR2 as LQKENI. Trimming stripped 3 bases from V and 0 bases from J, with 12 bases between.

This clonotype came up a few times. The chain couples TRBV7-2 to TRBJ2-3, with 11 bases fitting TRBD2. V shed 6 bases and J 5 bases; nucleotides not matched to a gene: 7. The CDR3 spans 15 residues. The germline V gene encodes CDR1 SGHTA and CDR2 FQGNSA. The CDR3 protein is CASRVLAGVEDTQYF. In nucleotides, the CDR3 is TGTGCCAGCAGGGTACTAGCGGGAGTTGAAGATACGCAGTATTTT.

V usage is TRBV6-2 or TRBV6-3 and J usage is TRBJ1-1; no clear D gene. Germline V lookup: CDR1 MNHEY, CDR2 SVGEGT. Trimming stripped 6 bases from V and 1 base from J, with 9 bases between. The CDR3 extends over 13 amino acids. This chain's CDR3 is CASRTQANTEAFF. For the CDR3, the DNA is TGTGCCAGCAGAACACAAGCGAACACTGAAGCTTTCTTT.

This clonotype was observed a handful of times. The V and J genes are TRBV30 and TRBJ2-1, with TRBD2 matching over 7 bases. Germline V gene lookup returns CDR1 GTSNPN and CDR2 SVGIG (reference sequence). The CDR3 consists of 16 residues. Unmatched junction bases numbered 19, after V lost 8 bases and J lost 6 bases. CDR3 nucleotides: TGTGCCGGGACCTCCCTGGGACTACCGCGGGGCAATGAGCAGTTCTTC. Translating it yields CAGTSLGLPRGNEQFF. Full variable domain (outside the CDR3, taken from reference TRBV30 and TRBJ2-1): SQTIHQWPATLVQPVGSPLSLECTVEGTSNPNLYWYRQAAGRGLQLLFYSVGIGQISSEVPQNLSASRPQDRQFILSSKKLLLSDSGFYLCAGTSLGLPRGNEQFFGPGTRLTVL.